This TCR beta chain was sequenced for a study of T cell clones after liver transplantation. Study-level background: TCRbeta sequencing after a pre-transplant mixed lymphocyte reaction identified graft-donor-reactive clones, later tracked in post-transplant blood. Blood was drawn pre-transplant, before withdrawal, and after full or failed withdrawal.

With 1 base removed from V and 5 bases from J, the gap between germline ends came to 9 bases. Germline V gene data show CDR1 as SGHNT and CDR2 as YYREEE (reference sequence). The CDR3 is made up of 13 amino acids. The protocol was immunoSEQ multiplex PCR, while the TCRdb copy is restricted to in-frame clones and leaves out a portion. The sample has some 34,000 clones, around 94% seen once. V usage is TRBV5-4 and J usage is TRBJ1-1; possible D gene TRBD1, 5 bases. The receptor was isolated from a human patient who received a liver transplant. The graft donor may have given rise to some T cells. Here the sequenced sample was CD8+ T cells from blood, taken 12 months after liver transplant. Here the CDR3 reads CASSLWGGTEAFF. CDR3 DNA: TGTGCCAGCAGCTTGTGGGGGGGGACTGAAGCTTTCTTT.